This T cell receptor beta chain appears in the sequencing data of a study of cytotoxic CD8 clonotypes in ibrutinib-treated CLL. Across the whole study: Enrolment comprised under twelve relapsed/refractory and over 14 treatment-naive patients; roughly 17 were IGHV unmutated. Study-level findings and limits: There were differences in sampling times between sustained-remission and progressing patients.

The table came from immunoSEQ multiplex PCR; TCRdb's copy has only in-frame clones and leaves some out. The sample has fewer than 400,000 clones; about 61% are singletons. On this clone: Its antigen is unknown.

The CDR3 contains 14 residues. CDR1 SGHAT and CDR2 FQNNGV come from the germline V gene. V was trimmed by 2 bases and J by 7 bases, leaving 14 bases between them. The TCR sequence derives from a human donor with chronic lymphocytic leukemia. The source was PBMCs, collected after 36 months of ibrutinib treatment. V and J are TRBV11-2 and TRBJ1-2; D is uncertain. DNA for the CDR3: TGTGCCAGCAGCTTATCAGGCACTTTTGGTGGCTACACCTTC. It translates to CASSLSGTFGGYTF.